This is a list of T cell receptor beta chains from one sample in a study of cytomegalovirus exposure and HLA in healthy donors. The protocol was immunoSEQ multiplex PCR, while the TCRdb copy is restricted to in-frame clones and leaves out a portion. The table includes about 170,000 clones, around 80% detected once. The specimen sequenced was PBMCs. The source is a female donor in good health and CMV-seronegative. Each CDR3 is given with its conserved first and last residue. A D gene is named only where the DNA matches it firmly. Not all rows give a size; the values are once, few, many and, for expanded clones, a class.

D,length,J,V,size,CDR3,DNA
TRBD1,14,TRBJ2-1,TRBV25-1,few,CASSRTGSYNEQFF,TGTGCCAGCAGCAGGACAGGATCCTACAATGAGCAGTTCTTC
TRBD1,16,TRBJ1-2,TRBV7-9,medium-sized,CASSFSTWGDSHGYTF,TGTGCCAGCAGCTTTTCGACTTGGGGGGACAGTCATGGCTACACCTTC
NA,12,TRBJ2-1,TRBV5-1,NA,CASSLLGNEQFF,TGCGCCAGCAGCTTACTGGGCAACGAGCAGTTCTTC
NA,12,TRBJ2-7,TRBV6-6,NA,CASRGRTYEQYF,TGTGCCAGCAGAGGGAGAACCTACGAGCAGTACTTC
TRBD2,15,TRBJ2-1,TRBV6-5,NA,CASSSQGLPSNEQFF,TGTGCCAGCAGTTCCCAGGGACTACCAAGCAATGAGCAGTTCTTC
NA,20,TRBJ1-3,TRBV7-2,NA,CASSLAGGRDPQSSGNTIYF,TGTGCCAGCAGCTTAGCGGGGGGACGGGACCCTCAGAGCTCTGGAAACACCATATATTTT
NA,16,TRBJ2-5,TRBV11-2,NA,CASSPDPAGPQETQYF,TGTGCCAGCAGCCCCGATCCGGCGGGACCCCAAGAGACCCAGTACTTC
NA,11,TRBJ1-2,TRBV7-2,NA,CASSSGDGYTF,TGTGCCAGCAGCTCCGGGGATGGCTACACCTTC
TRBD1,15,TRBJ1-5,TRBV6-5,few,CASSYTKTGNQPQHF,TGTGCCAGCAGTTACACCAAGACAGGGAATCAGCCCCAGCATTTT
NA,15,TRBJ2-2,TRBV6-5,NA,CASSFSGVPTGELFF,TGTGCCAGCAGTTTTTCAGGGGTCCCCACCGGGGAGCTGTTTTTT
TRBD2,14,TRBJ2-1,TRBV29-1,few,CSVITSGNTREQFF,TGCAGCGTTATTACTAGCGGGAATACCAGGGAGCAGTTCTTC